The next 28 T cell receptor beta chains were all read from a single sample in a study of OX40 agonist ivuxolimab in advanced cancers. Sequenced by immunoSEQ multiplex PCR; TCRdb stores in-frame clones only, minus some. This sample carries roughly 60,000 clones, more than 75% of them seen once, and the ten largest clones take 2.5% to 3.5%. Sample: CD4+ or CD8+ T cells sorted from blood, taken in a trial of the OX40 agonist ivuxolimab. The receptors stem from an adult with an advanced solid tumor such as melanoma, head and neck, liver or kidney cancer.

The chain joins TRBV23-1 to TRBJ2-7; TRBD1 aligns across 11 bases. TRBV23-1 is known as an ORF, though its function is uncertain. The CDR3 consists of 16 residues. J lost 2 bases, V lost 4 bases, and 7 bases had no gene match. Here the CDR3 reads CASSRPGTGGTYEQYF. CDR3 DNA sequence: TGCGCCAGCAGTCGCCCCGGGACAGGGGGAACCTACGAGCAGTACTTC.

This clone was seen once. The rearrangement links TRBV2 to TRBJ1-1; the D is unclear. This CDR3 is 15 amino acids long. The germline CDR1 and CDR2 sequences are SNHLY and FYNNEI. V was trimmed by 6 bases and J by 4 bases, leaving 18 bases between them. As DNA, the CDR3 is TGTGCCAGCAGGCCATTAGGCGGGTCTGGCACTGAAGCTTTCTTT. Its protein is CASRPLGGSGTEAFF.

J is TRBJ2-5 and V is TRBV28; perhaps D is TRBD1 or TRBD2 (5 bases each). This CDR3 has 15 amino acids. The germline V gene has CDR1 MDHEN and CDR2 SYDVKM. V lost 3 bases to trimming and J lost 1 base, with 12 bases between them. This CDR3 is CASSLGRRPQETQYF. CDR3 nucleotide sequence: TGTGCCAGCAGTTTGGGACGGCGACCCCAAGAGACCCAGTACTTC.

V is TRBV11-3 and J is TRBJ1-1, with D unclear. Germline CDR1 is SGHNT and CDR2 is YENEEA. This CDR3 contains 13 residues. The V and J ends lost 0 bases and 4 bases respectively, with 6 bases between them. The CDR3 loop reads CASSLDVSTEAFF. The CDR3 DNA reads TGTGCCAGCAGCTTAGACGTGTCCACTGAAGCTTTCTTT.

The V call is TRBV6-1, the J call TRBJ1-2; 9 bases fit TRBD1. CDR3 length equals 15 residues. Germline V gene lookup returns CDR1 MNHNS and CDR2 SASEGT. Unmatched junction bases numbered 6, after V lost 3 bases and J lost 4 bases. This CDR3 reads CASSDRGQGFYGYTF. CDR3 bases: TGTGCCAGCAGTGACAGAGGACAGGGGTTCTATGGCTACACCTTC.

This chain links TRBV30 with TRBJ2-3, with TRBD2 identical over 9 bases. Germline V CDR1 and CDR2: GTSNPN, SVGIG (reference sequence). The CDR3 has 14 residues. V was clipped by 3 bases and J by 8 bases; unmatched bases: 9. The CDR3 is CAWRPGLALGTQYF. The CDR3 bases are TGTGCCTGGAGGCCGGGACTAGCACTCGGTACGCAGTATTTT. Combining the CDR3 with reference TRBV30 and TRBJ2-3 gives the whole variable domain SQTIHQWPATLVQPVGSPLSLECTVEGTSNPNLYWYRQAAGRGLQLLFYSVGIGQISSEVPQNLSASRPQDRQFILSSKKLLLSDSGFYLCAWRPGLALGTQYFGPGTRLTVL.

The V gene is TRBV2, the J gene TRBJ2-3; 8 bases are shared with TRBD2. The CDR3 contains 14 residues. J was trimmed by 5 bases and V by 8 bases; bases with no gene match: 9. CDR1 SNHLY and CDR2 FYNNEI come from the germline V gene. The CDR3 sequence is CASGSGGGVDTQYF. In DNA, the CDR3 is TGTGCCAGCGGGTCCGGGGGGGGAGTAGATACGCAGTATTTT.

The rearrangement uses TRBV20-1 and TRBJ2-5; no firm D call. In germline, CDR1 is DFQATT, CDR2 SNEGSKA (reference sequence). The CDR3 extends over 10 amino acids. V was pared by 5 bases and J by 2 bases, with 3 bases between. CDR3 coding DNA: TGCAGTGCTTTACAAGAGACCCAGTACTTC. Amino acids: CSALQETQYF.

This chain uses TRBV18 with TRBJ1-2; D is uncertain. The CDR3 runs 18 residues. Between the trimmed V and J ends, which lost 6 bases and 5 bases, there was a span of 28 bases. The germline V gene encodes CDR1 KGHSH and CDR2 LQKENI. The CDR3 spells CASSLLIFSTERRYGYTF. As DNA, the CDR3 is TGTGCCAGCTCCTTATTGATCTTCTCTACGGAACGTCGGTATGGCTACACCTTC.

This chain uses TRBV30 with TRBJ2-1; 15 nucleotides agree with TRBD2. From germline, CDR1 is GTSNPN and CDR2 SVGIG (reference sequence). There are 16 residues in the CDR3. The V gene end was trimmed by 5 bases and the J gene end by 4 bases; junction bases not matched to a gene: 6. CDR3 sequence (DNA): TGTGCCTGGGGACTAGCGGGAGGGAGGACGTACAATGAGCAGTTCTTC. Translating gives CAWGLAGGRTYNEQFF.

The V and J genes are TRBV2 and TRBJ2-5; perhaps TRBD1 as D (5 bases). Germline V CDR1 and CDR2: SNHLY, FYNNEI. Between the trimmed V and J ends, which lost 7 bases and 4 bases, there was a span of 19 bases. This CDR3 contains 15 residues. DNA for the CDR3: TGTGCCAGCATCCGCAGGGAACTCCTGGGAGAGACCCAGTACTTC. This codes for CASIRRELLGETQYF. The full variable domain, with the rest looked up from reference TRBV2 and TRBJ2-5, is EPEVTQTPSHQVTQMGQEVILRCVPISNHLYFYWYRQILGQKVEFLVSFYNNEISEKSEIFDDQFSVERPDGSNFTLKIRSTKLEDSAMYFCASIRRELLGETQYFGPGTRLLVL.

This clone was observed once. The gene calls are TRBV6-4 and TRBJ2-1; the D is unclear. Trimming left V 4 bases short and J 9 bases short, with 16 bases between. The length of the CDR3 is 14 residues. Germline V gives CDR1 MRHNA, CDR2 SNTAGT. The CDR3 is CASSAVPYIGEQFF. CDR3 DNA sequence: TGTGCCAGCAGTGCGGTCCCCTACATCGGTGAGCAGTTCTTC.

The V gene is TRBV5-1, the J gene TRBJ2-7, with D tentatively TRBD2 (5 bases). V lost 0 bases to trimming and J lost 6 bases, with 13 bases between them. This CDR3 contains 14 residues. Germline V CDR1 and CDR2: SGHRS, YFSETQ. This chain's CDR3 is CASSLETGNTEQYF. The CDR3, as DNA: TGCGCCAGCAGCTTGGAAACGGGGAATACCGAGCAGTACTTC. The whole variable domain, filled in from reference TRBV5-1 and TRBJ2-7, reads KAGVTQTPRYLIKTRGQQVTLSCSPISGHRSVSWYQQTPGQGLQFLFEYFSETQRNKGNFPGRFSGRQFSNSRSEMNVSTLELGDSALYLCASSLETGNTEQYFGPGTRLTVT.

The V and J genes are TRBV5-4 and TRBJ2-5, with 9 bases that match TRBD1. The CDR3 contains 15 residues. Germline lookup yields CDR1 SGHNT and CDR2 YYREEE (reference sequence). The trim removed 4 bases at V and 3 bases at J, leaving 7 bases unmatched. CDR3 nucleotides: TGTGCCAGCAGCGATGGGACAGGGCCTAAAGAGACCCAGTACTTC. Amino acids: CASSDGTGPKETQYF.

This clone has only one observation. The V and J genes are TRBV2 and TRBJ1-4, with D tentatively TRBD1 (5 bases). The V gene lost 6 bases and the J gene lost 7 bases, with 6 bases spanning the gap. Per the germline V gene, CDR1 is SNHLY and CDR2 is FYNNEI. CDR3 length: 11 residues. CDR3 in DNA: TGTGCCAGCAGGGGGGGTGAAAAACTGTTTTTT. The encoded protein is CASRGGEKLFF.

This clone was observed a single time. The chain recombines TRBV30 with TRBJ2-3; 8 positions match TRBD1. The CDR3 spans 12 residues. The V gene end was trimmed by 5 bases and the J gene end by 6 bases; junction bases not matched to a gene: 4. The V gene's germline CDR1 is GTSNPN and CDR2 SVGIG (reference sequence). DNA of the CDR3: TGTGCCTGGTCGACAGGGGCGGATACGCAGTATTTT. It yields the protein CAWSTGADTQYF.

The CDR3: CASSPRQAGGTIISTDTQYF. The DNA for the CDR3 is TGCGCCAGCAGCCCCCGGCAAGCGGGGGGGACTATAATTAGCACAGATACGCAGTATTTT. This chain uses TRBV5-1 with TRBJ2-3, with 10 bases matching TRBD2. The trim removed 4 bases at V and 0 bases at J, leaving 17 bases unmatched. Germline V gives CDR1 SGHRS, CDR2 YFSETQ. CDR3 length: 20 amino acids.

The V and J genes are TRBV5-1 and TRBJ2-5, with D unclear. The CDR3 has 16 amino acids. Trimming cost V 4 bases and J 0 bases, with 16 bases left between them. Per germline, CDR1 SGHRS and CDR2 YFSETQ. The CDR3 sequence is CASSPNPRSYQETQYF. CDR3 nucleotides: TGCGCCAGCAGCCCCAACCCGCGGTCGTACCAAGAGACCCAGTACTTC.

The chain joins TRBV7-2 to TRBJ2-3; 12 nucleotides match TRBD2. The CDR3 covers 16 residues. Germline CDR1 is SGHTA and CDR2 is FQGNSA. Unmatched junction bases numbered 5, after V lost 3 bases and J lost 4 bases. The CDR3 here is CASSFSSGRAADTQYF. The CDR3 DNA reads TGTGCCAGCAGCTTTTCTAGCGGGAGGGCCGCAGATACGCAGTATTTT.

CDR3 amino acids: CASSFGGWDGRPQHF. The CDR3 DNA is TGTGCCAGCAGTTTCGGCGGGTGGGACGGACGGCCCCAGCATTTT. V usage is TRBV28 and J usage is TRBJ1-5, with D perhaps TRBD1 (5 bases). Germline V gene sequence: CDR1 MDHEN, CDR2 SYDVKM. The length of the CDR3 is 15 residues. V was clipped by 3 bases and J by 9 bases, with 18 bases between them.

The chain combines TRBV2 with TRBJ2-5; D unresolved. V was cut by 5 bases and J by 4 bases, with 8 bases left in between. The CDR3 extends over 12 amino acids. The germline V gene encodes CDR1 SNHLY and CDR2 FYNNEI. As DNA, the CDR3 is TGTGCCAGCAGTATCCAGTCAGAGACCCAGTACTTC. Translated, it gives CASSIQSETQYF.

Notes on this clone: Other nucleotide sequences from this sample produce the same CDR3. The chain links TRBV5-1 to TRBJ2-7; no reliable D call. The CDR3 has 11 amino acids. Between the trimmed V and J ends, which lost 4 bases and 4 bases, there was a span of 6 bases. The germline V gene encodes CDR1 SGHRS and CDR2 YFSETQ. CDR3 nucleotides: TGCGCCAGCAGCGGAAATTACGAGCAGTACTTC. Protein product: CASSGNYEQYF.

V gene TRBV6-1 combines with J gene TRBJ2-7, with D possibly called TRBD1 or TRBD2 (6 bases each). Per germline, CDR1 MNHNS and CDR2 SASEGT. Trimming pared 4 bases from V and 2 bases from J, leaving 12 bases between. The CDR3 extends over 14 amino acids. The CDR3 sequence is CASSGEGGPYEQYF. In DNA, the CDR3 is TGTGCCAGCAGTGGAGAGGGGGGACCCTACGAGCAGTACTTC.

This sequence joins TRBV28 and TRBJ1-2, with TRBD1 identical over 7 bases. The CDR3 spans 15 residues. J gave up 3 bases and V 1 base, and 5 bases lay outside the gene matches. Germline CDR1 MDHEN, CDR2 SYDVKM. The CDR3: CASSLSDRAHYGYTF. The CDR3 DNA sequence: TGTGCCAGCAGTTTATCCGACAGGGCCCACTATGGCTACACCTTC.

This clone was picked up a small number of times. The chain has TRBV29-1 and TRBJ1-4; no definite D call. Trimming removed 8 bases at V and 0 bases at J, with 13 bases between. The CDR3 runs to 14 residues. Germline-derived CDR1 and CDR2 are SQVTM and ANQGSEA. CDR3 DNA sequence: TGCAGCCACTCGGAGGGTGCAACTAATGAAAAACTGTTTTTT. Its translation is CSHSEGATNEKLFF.

The chain carries TRBV7-2 and TRBJ2-7, with a tentative D call TRBD1 (6 bases). The germline V gene encodes CDR1 SGHTA and CDR2 FQGNSA. The CDR3 sequence is 14 residues long. The germline V and J ends were trimmed by 6 bases and 3 bases, with 15 bases remaining between them. CDR3: CASSPAGVFYEQYF. The CDR3 nucleotides read TGTGCCAGCAGTCCGGCAGGGGTCTTCTACGAGCAGTACTTC.

The rearrangement uses TRBV10-3 and TRBJ2-5; 11 nucleotides match TRBD1. The CDR3 runs 14 residues. Trimming cost V 6 bases and J 2 bases; bases outside gene matches: 2. CDR1 and CDR2 (germline): ENHRY, SYGVKD. CDR3 coding DNA: TGTGCCATCAGAGGGACAGGGGGACAAGAGACCCAGTACTTC. Translated, it gives CAIRGTGGQETQYF.

The V and J genes are TRBV4-1 and TRBJ1-4; D perhaps matches TRBD1 (5 bases). CDR1 and CDR2 (germline): MGHRA, YSYEKL. V shed 0 bases and J shed 7 bases, with 12 bases lying between them. The length of the CDR3 is 15 residues. CDR3 amino acids: CASSQDGGGIEKLFF. Here the CDR3 DNA reads TGCGCCAGCAGCCAAGATGGGGGGGGGATTGAAAAACTGTTTTTT.